Presented here are 30 T cell receptor beta chains from one specimen sequenced in a study of cytomegalovirus exposure and HLA in healthy donors. With 60 Vbeta and 13 Jbeta primers, the PCR was carried out. Here immunoSEQ multiplex PCR was the method, and the copy in TCRdb shows in-frame clones only, minus some. This sample has about 160,000 clones; approximately 83% occur once, and the top ten carry approximately 1.2%. Sample: PBMCs. The receptors come from a boy younger than 10 in good health and CMV-seronegative.

The table lists this clone with a count of one. V usage is TRBV19 and J usage is TRBJ1-2; 8 bases are shared with TRBD1. Germline CDR1 reads LNHDA; CDR2 reads SQIVND (reference sequence). Trimming removed 10 bases from V and 6 bases from J; junction bases left unmatched: 10. This CDR3 contains 13 residues. CDR3 nucleotide sequence: TGTGCCACCTTGGACAGGGAATTTGATGGCTACACCTTC. Protein: CATLDREFDGYTF.

This clone was seen a single time. The V gene is TRBV19, the J gene TRBJ2-5, with unresolved D. There are 16 residues in the CDR3. V dropped 6 bases and J dropped 5 bases, with 22 bases sitting between them. Germline-derived CDR1 and CDR2 are LNHDA and SQIVND (reference sequence). Here the CDR3 reads CASSQRMFRSWETQYF. The CDR3, as DNA: TGTGCCAGTAGCCAAAGGATGTTTAGGAGTTGGGAGACCCAGTACTTC.

The V call is TRBV6-1, the J call TRBJ2-7, with D unresolved. V was trimmed by 4 bases and J by 4 bases, leaving 14 bases between them. In germline, CDR1 is MNHNS, CDR2 SASEGT. There are 14 residues in the CDR3. The CDR3 sequence is CASSVFSLTYEQYF. In DNA form, the CDR3 reads TGTGCCAGCAGTGTGTTCAGTCTTACATACGAGCAGTACTTC.

This chain connects TRBV7-9 to TRBJ2-3, with D unclear. The CDR3 contains 19 residues. Between the trimmed V and J ends, which lost 0 bases and 1 base, there was a span of 20 bases. CDR1 and CDR2 from the germline V gene are SEHNR and FQNEAQ (reference sequence). The chain's CDR3 is CASSLAATLAQSRTDTQYF. DNA of the CDR3: TGTGCCAGCAGCTTAGCTGCAACTCTCGCACAGTCTCGCACAGATACGCAGTATTTT.

The chain joins TRBV7-8 to TRBJ1-4; D is unclear. The germline V gene has CDR1 SGHVS and CDR2 FQNEAQ. V shed 0 bases and J shed 0 bases, with 5 bases lying between them. The CDR3 is made up of 15 amino acids. Written as DNA, the CDR3 is TGTGCCAGCAGCTTAGCGGGAGCAACTAATGAAAAACTGTTTTTT. It codes for CASSLAGATNEKLFF.

The chain uses TRBV19 and TRBJ1-3, with 8 bases fitting TRBD1. Germline lookup yields CDR1 LNHDA and CDR2 SQIVND (reference sequence). The CDR3 length is 17 residues. V lost 5 bases to trimming and J lost 0 bases; unmatched junction nucleotides: 9. CDR3 coding DNA: TGTGCCAGTAGTTCCCGGGACAGGTCGCCCTCTGGAAACACCATATATTTT. Its protein is CASSSRDRSPSGNTIYF.

The chain has TRBV7-9 and TRBJ1-6, with D tentatively TRBD1 (5 bases). The V end lost 0 bases, the J end lost 13 bases, and 22 bases lay between the germline ends. There are 17 residues in the CDR3. Germline V gives CDR1 SEHNR, CDR2 FQNEAQ (reference sequence). The DNA for the CDR3 is TGTGCCAGCAGCTTAGCTTCGGGCGACAGCCCTACAGATCCCCTCCACTTT. This codes for CASSLASGDSPTDPLHF.

V is TRBV5-4 and J is TRBJ2-3; D might be TRBD2 (6 bases). The CDR3 spans 14 residues. Germline V gives CDR1 SGHNT, CDR2 YYREEE (reference sequence). Trimming shortened V by 4 bases and J by 2 bases, and 11 bases separated the two germline ends. CDR3 sequence (DNA): TGTGCCAGCAGCCCTAGCGCGACCACAGATACGCAGTATTTT. This gives the protein CASSPSATTDTQYF.

The chain has TRBV18 and TRBJ2-1; D is uncertain. This CDR3 is 13 amino acids long. Germline CDR1 reads KGHSH; CDR2 reads LQKENI. Trimming cost V 3 bases and J 5 bases, with 8 bases left between them. The CDR3 DNA is TGTGCCAGCTCACCTGAGAGAAACAATGAGCAGTTCTTC. Translated: CASSPERNNEQFF. Variable domain in full (rest from reference TRBV18 and TRBJ2-1): NAGVMQNPRHLVRRRGQEARLRCSPMKGHSHVYWYRQLPEEGLKFMVYLQKENIIDESGMPKERFSAEFPKEGPSILRIQQVVRGDSAAYFCASSPERNNEQFFGPGTRLTVL.

The J gene is TRBJ2-5, the V gene TRBV14; 9 bases map to TRBD1. This CDR3 has 16 amino acids. CDR1 is SGHDN, CDR2 FVKESK, per germline. The V segment lost 4 bases and the J segment 4 bases; nucleotides outside the gene matches: 10. The CDR3 spells CASSRPTVDRGETQYF. CDR3 coding DNA: TGTGCCAGCAGCCGCCCGACGGTGGACAGGGGAGAGACCCAGTACTTC.

The chain has TRBV14 and TRBJ1-2, with 9 bases that match TRBD1. The CDR3 has 15 amino acids. V lost 3 bases, J lost 5 bases, and 7 bases stayed unmatched. Germline V gene lookup returns CDR1 SGHDN and CDR2 FVKESK. The CDR3 protein is CASSQVSGTGYGYTF. DNA for the CDR3: TGTGCCAGCAGCCAGGTATCCGGGACAGGGTATGGCTACACCTTC.

This clone was recorded a few times. V and J are TRBV4-1 and TRBJ1-2; D gene uncertain. Germline V gives CDR1 MGHRA, CDR2 YSYEKL. Trimming removed 0 bases from V and 7 bases from J, with 12 bases in between. This CDR3 region has 14 residues. CDR3 protein: CASSQDRSRGGYTF. CDR3 DNA: TGCGCCAGCAGCCAAGATAGGAGTAGAGGTGGCTACACCTTC.

Remarks on this clone: The junction differs from germline at one of its ends, possibly a read error. The gene calls are TRBV7-9 and TRBJ1-1; 9 nucleotides agree with TRBD1. Per the germline V gene, CDR1 is SEHNR and CDR2 is FQNEAQ (reference sequence). The CDR3 is 16 amino acids. The CDR3 DNA sequence: TGTTCCAGCAGCCCCAGAACAGGGGGCGACGGCACTGAAGCTTTCTTT. Translating gives CSSSPRTGGDGTEAFF.

Details on this clone: This sample also contains other DNA sequences that code for the same CDR3. The chain recombines TRBV7-2 with TRBJ2-7; 10 positions match TRBD2. Germline V gives CDR1 SGHTA, CDR2 FQGNSA. V was pared by 5 bases and J by 3 bases, with 10 bases of the junction left unmatched. The CDR3 contains 16 residues. This CDR3 reads CASSLVSASGSYEQYF. The CDR3 DNA sequence: TGTGCCAGCAGCCTAGTCTCCGCTAGCGGGAGCTACGAGCAGTACTTC.

The chain has TRBV7-9 and TRBJ1-4; D possibly corresponds to TRBD1 (5 bases). CDR1 is SEHNR, CDR2 FQNEAQ, per germline (reference sequence). V lost 0 bases, J lost 8 bases, and 22 bases lay in between. CDR3 length: 18 residues. CDR3: CASSLALISRQGREKLFF. CDR3 coding DNA: TGTGCCAGCAGCTTAGCGCTAATAAGTCGGCAGGGAAGAGAAAAACTGTTTTTT.

The chain combines TRBV4-1 with TRBJ1-1; unclear D gene. CDR1 and CDR2 from the germline V gene are MGHRA and YSYEKL. The CDR3 spans 17 residues. V lost 4 bases, J lost 3 bases, and 21 bases lay in between. The CDR3 sequence: CASSPLAGGSRYTEAFF. CDR3 nucleotides: TGCGCCAGCAGCCCCCTAGCGGGAGGCTCCCGATACACTGAAGCTTTCTTT.

This chain joins TRBV29-1 and TRBJ1-1; D is possibly TRBD1 (6 bases). Germline V gene lookup returns CDR1 SQVTM and CDR2 ANQGSEA. V dropped 4 bases and J dropped 5 bases, with 17 bases sitting between them. This CDR3 is 14 amino acids long. CDR3 in DNA: TGCAGCGTTGCGTGGAACAGGGCGGATACTGAAGCTTTCTTT. Translation gives CSVAWNRADTEAFF.

This clone was detected only once. CDR3 residues: CASSPGGPPYEQYF. The CDR3 bases are TGTGCCAGCAGCCCGGGGGGGCCGCCCTACGAGCAGTACTTC. This chain links TRBV28 with TRBJ2-7, with TRBD2 identical over 8 bases. The CDR3 contains 14 residues. J lost 2 bases, V lost 6 bases, and 6 bases had no gene match. Germline assignment: CDR1 MDHEN and CDR2 SYDVKM.

This clone has a handful of counts. Other DNA sequences in this sample translate to the same CDR3. The chain combines TRBV11-2 with TRBJ2-1, with 15 bases fitting TRBD2. CDR3 length: 17 amino acids. Trimming took 5 bases from V and 1 from J; bases not matched to a gene: 3. The germline gives CDR1 SGHAT, CDR2 FQNNGV. CDR3 bases: TGTGCCAGCAGCCTCGGGACTAGCGGGGGGTCCTACAATGAGCAGTTCTTC. Amino acids: CASSLGTSGGSYNEQFF.

J is TRBJ2-5 and V is TRBV5-1, with TRBD2 identical over 11 bases. V shed 2 bases and J 0 bases; nucleotides not matched to a gene: 3. The CDR3 is 16 amino acids. In germline, CDR1 is SGHRS, CDR2 YFSETQ. The CDR3 here is CASSFVAGGYQETQYF. CDR3 DNA sequence: TGCGCCAGCAGCTTCGTAGCGGGAGGGTACCAAGAGACCCAGTACTTC.

This clone has just one count. The chain carries TRBV6-1 and TRBJ2-5; TRBD2 agrees at 8 bases. This CDR3 region has 13 residues. Trimming cost V 7 bases and J 5 bases; bases outside gene matches: 6. Germline values: CDR1 MNHNS, CDR2 SASEGT. CDR3 protein: CASTGGPYETQYF. CDR3 bases: TGTGCCAGCACGGGGGGGCCCTATGAGACCCAGTACTTC.

The chain couples TRBV6-5 to TRBJ1-1; D ambiguous. This CDR3 has 13 residues. Germline loops: CDR1 MNHEY, CDR2 SVGAGI. Trimming removed 6 bases at V and 2 bases at J, with 10 bases between. CDR3 DNA sequence: TGTGCCAGCAGAAGAACAGTAAACACTGAAGCTTTCTTT. This sequence encodes CASRRTVNTEAFF.

The chain combines TRBV7-8 with TRBJ2-7; D perhaps matches TRBD2 (6 bases). The germline CDR1 and CDR2 sequences are SGHVS and FQNEAQ. CDR3 size: 14 residues. The V end was cut by 5 bases, the J end by 3 bases, with 14 bases between. CDR3 amino acids: CASSGGGYGYEQYF. The CDR3 DNA reads as TGTGCCAGCAGCGGTGGGGGGTACGGCTACGAGCAGTACTTC.

V usage is TRBV6-5 and J usage is TRBJ2-1; D uncertain. Trimming removed 4 bases at V and 5 bases at J, with 12 bases between. Germline V gene sequence: CDR1 MNHEY, CDR2 SVGAGI. The CDR3 is 14 amino acids. CDR3 coding DNA: TGTGCCAGCAGTTCCCCGGATCTAGACAATGAGCAGTTCTTC. Protein sequence: CASSSPDLDNEQFF.

The V and J genes are TRBV6-5 and TRBJ2-4; 9 bases align to TRBD1. This CDR3 region has 14 residues. The germline gives CDR1 MNHEY, CDR2 SVGAGI. Trimming took 6 bases from V and 7 from J; bases not matched to a gene: 7. CDR3 in DNA: TGTGCCAGCAGGAAGGGACAGGGTTATAACATTCAGTACTTC. Translating gives CASRKGQGYNIQYF.

This clone occurred once. This rearrangement joins TRBV25-1 to TRBJ2-1; TRBD2 matches at 9 bases. V lost 5 bases, J lost 2 bases, and 4 bases stayed unmatched. Germline V gene sequence: CDR1 MGHDK, CDR2 SYGVNS. The CDR3 is made up of 15 amino acids. The CDR3 region is CASSLAGPTYNEQFF. CDR3 coding DNA: TGTGCCAGCAGTCTAGCGGGACCAACCTACAATGAGCAGTTCTTC. Supplemented by reference TRBV25-1 and TRBJ2-1, the full variable domain reads EADIYQTPRYLVIGTGKKITLECSQTMGHDKMYWYQQDPGMELHLIHYSYGVNSTEKGDLSSESTVSRIRTEHFPLTLESARPSHTSQYLCASSLAGPTYNEQFFGPGTRLTVL.

The J gene is TRBJ2-3, the V gene TRBV5-1; 9 bases line up with TRBD1. The germline gives CDR1 SGHRS, CDR2 YFSETQ. J gave up 6 bases and V 0 bases, and 11 bases lay outside the gene matches. This CDR3 contains 17 residues. CDR3 sequence: CASSLGQGDFLRDTQYF. Written as DNA, the CDR3 is TGCGCCAGCAGCTTGGGACAGGGGGACTTCCTTCGGGATACGCAGTATTTT.

This clone was observed a handful of times. This chain connects TRBV6-5 to TRBJ2-1; 9 bases map to TRBD2. Germline CDR1 and CDR2: MNHEY and SVGAGI. The CDR3 is 14 amino acids. The V and J ends lost 8 bases and 7 bases, in that order; junction bases with no gene match: 9. The CDR3 is CASAWREGLNEQFF. CDR3 bases: TGTGCCAGCGCTTGGCGGGAGGGCCTGAATGAGCAGTTCTTC.

This sequence joins TRBV2 and TRBJ2-5; the match to TRBD2 covers 11 bases. V lost 7 bases to trimming and J lost 4 bases; unmatched junction nucleotides: 8. CDR1 is SNHLY, CDR2 FYNNEI, per germline. This CDR3 has 15 residues. This CDR3 is CASIAGGPLGETQYF. In DNA form, the CDR3 reads TGTGCCAGCATAGCGGGGGGGCCGTTAGGAGAGACCCAGTACTTC.

This sequence joins TRBV6-5 and TRBJ1-5; D gene unclear. The V gene's germline CDR1 is MNHEY and CDR2 SVGAGI. The CDR3 has 13 residues. The V end lost 6 bases, the J end lost 7 bases, and 13 bases lay between the germline ends. CDR3 region: CASRSTNSQPQHF. As DNA, the CDR3 is TGTGCCAGCAGATCCACTAATAGCCAGCCCCAGCATTTT.